Below, 28 T cell receptor beta chains from the same sample are listed, as sequenced in a study of blood T cell repertoires in COVID-19. Profiled with immunoSEQ multiplex PCR; TCRdb holds only in-frame clones, not every one. The table lists approximately 230,000 clones, almost 85% of them singletons, with approximately 16% in the top ten. The sequenced sample consisted of PBMCs or T cells enriched from blood (not recorded which). These TCRs come from a man aged 35 to 55 who had recovered from COVID-19.

The chain carries TRBV6-5 and TRBJ1-2; D might be TRBD1 (6 bases). The germline V and J ends were trimmed by 5 bases and 6 bases, with 16 bases remaining between them. This CDR3 has 14 amino acids. The V gene's germline CDR1 is MNHEY and CDR2 SVGAGI. CDR3 protein: CASSTQGGADGYTF. The DNA for the CDR3 is TGTGCCAGCAGTACCCAAGGGGGGGCGGATGGCTACACCTTC.

This sequence joins TRBV19 and TRBJ2-7; weak D call: TRBD2 (6 bases). V was trimmed by 6 bases and J by 4 bases, leaving 19 bases between them. The CDR3 has 15 amino acids. Germline loops: CDR1 LNHDA, CDR2 SQIVND (reference sequence). CDR3 loop: CASSEPGLGFYEQYF. CDR3 in DNA: TGTGCCAGTAGCGAGCCGGGACTGGGGTTTTACGAGCAGTACTTC.

The chain has TRBV12-3 or TRBV12-4 and TRBJ2-7, with 9 positions matching TRBD1. The J segment lost 7 bases and the V segment lost 6 bases, leaving 7 bases of the junction unmatched. The CDR3 has 13 amino acids. The CDR3: CASRETGGREQYF. CDR3 nucleotides: TGTGCCAGCAGGGAGACAGGGGGAAGAGAGCAGTACTTC.

This chain joins TRBV5-5 and TRBJ1-2, with TRBD1 identical over 7 bases. The V segment lost 2 bases and the J segment 4 bases; nucleotides outside the gene matches: 8. Per germline, CDR1 SGHKS and CDR2 YYEKEE (reference sequence). The CDR3 is 15 residues long. The CDR3 DNA reads TGTGCCAGCAGCTTAGGGGGCCAAAGACCCTATGGCTACACCTTC. Protein sequence: CASSLGGQRPYGYTF.

The CDR3 nucleotides are TGTGCCAGTAGTATCAGTGGACAGGGTCGCAATGAGCAGTTCTTC. Translated: CASSISGQGRNEQFF. This chain connects TRBV19 to TRBJ2-1; 8 positions agree with TRBD1. The junction had 7 bases not matched to a gene; V was cut back by 3 bases and J by 6 bases. The CDR3 has 15 residues. Germline assignment: CDR1 LNHDA and CDR2 SQIVND (reference sequence).

The chain recombines TRBV6-5 with TRBJ2-7, with TRBD1 matching over 7 bases. Germline V CDR1 and CDR2: MNHEY, SVGAGI. The length of the CDR3 is 15 residues. Trimming took 5 bases from V and 4 from J; bases not matched to a gene: 11. The CDR3 coding sequence is TGTGCCAGCAGTCGACCGGGACAGCGAGATTACGAGCAGTACTTC. It is translated as CASSRPGQRDYEQYF.

The rearrangement uses TRBV18 and TRBJ2-1, with 9 bases that match TRBD2. V shed 3 bases, J shed 4 bases, and the junction held 7 bases outside the gene matches. Germline V gene sequence: CDR1 KGHSH, CDR2 LQKENI. The CDR3 is 16 residues long. CDR3 DNA: TGTGCCAGCTCACCCTATAGCGGGAGTTCTTACAATGAGCAGTTCTTC. This codes for CASSPYSGSSYNEQFF.

This clone was seen repeatedly, ten times or more. The chain employs TRBV4-2 and TRBJ2-3; 8 nucleotides align to TRBD2. V gave up 7 bases and J gave up 2 bases; unmatched junction bases: 5. The CDR3 runs 14 residues. Germline V gives CDR1 LGHNA, CDR2 YNFKEQ. The chain's CDR3 is CASNGGGHTDTQYF. The CDR3 DNA is TGTGCCAGCAACGGGGGGGGGCACACAGATACGCAGTATTTT.

The chain is built from TRBV30 and TRBJ1-1, with D perhaps TRBD1 (5 bases). The V end lost 5 bases, the J end lost 3 bases, and 16 bases lay between the germline ends. Looked up from germline, CDR1 is GTSNPN and CDR2 is SVGIG (reference sequence). This CDR3 comprises 14 residues. CDR3 protein: CAWQLLSGDTEAFF. The CDR3, as DNA: TGTGCCTGGCAGCTGTTATCGGGGGACACTGAAGCTTTCTTT.

This clone has just one count. The chain links TRBV7-3 to TRBJ2-1, with 12 bases lining up with TRBD2. The trim removed 5 bases at V and 3 bases at J, leaving 2 bases unmatched. The CDR3 covers 15 residues. Per the germline V gene, CDR1 is SGHTA and CDR2 is FQGTGA. The CDR3 protein is CASSKGLAGYNEQFF. CDR3 bases: TGTGCCAGCAGCAAGGGACTAGCGGGCTACAATGAGCAGTTCTTC.

V usage is TRBV11-2 and J usage is TRBJ2-5; no clear D gene. The CDR3 contains 16 residues. Trimming removed 5 bases at V and 1 base at J, with 17 bases between. CDR1 is SGHAT, CDR2 FQNNGV, per germline. For the CDR3, the DNA is TGTGCCAGCAGCCTCGAGATTTGGTCTAGCCAAGAGACCCAGTACTTC. Protein sequence: CASSLEIWSSQETQYF.

V is TRBV28 and J is TRBJ1-5; D ambiguous. Trimming pared 4 bases from V and 8 bases from J, leaving 12 bases between. From germline, CDR1 is MDHEN and CDR2 SYDVKM. The CDR3 has 13 residues. The CDR3 is CASSSNRREPQHF. The CDR3 nucleotides are TGTGCCAGCAGTTCAAACCGGAGGGAGCCCCAGCATTTT.

V usage is TRBV7-2 and J usage is TRBJ2-7; 15 bases agree with TRBD2. Germline lookup yields CDR1 SGHTA and CDR2 FQGNSA. Losses at the gene ends were 5 bases for V and 7 bases for J; bases not matched to a gene: 12. The CDR3 runs to 17 residues. Written as DNA, the CDR3 is TGTGCCAGCAGCCTACGGACTAGCGGGGGGGGCCGTGGAGAGCAGTACTTC. Its protein is CASSLRTSGGGRGEQYF.

The chain carries TRBV3-1 (or the pseudogene TRBV3-2) and TRBJ2-6, with 13 bases aligning to TRBD2. This CDR3 is 17 amino acids long. CDR1 and CDR2 (germline): LGHDT, YNNKEL (reference sequence). The V gene end was trimmed by 4 bases and the J gene end by 2 bases; junction bases not matched to a gene: 2. The CDR3 DNA reads TGTGCCAGCAGCCGCGGACTAGCGGGGGCTGGGGCCAACGTCCTGACTTTC. It encodes CASSRGLAGAGANVLTF.

J is TRBJ2-1 and V is TRBV5-4; possibly TRBD2 for D (6 bases). Deletions cut 4 bases from V and 4 bases from J, with 15 bases between. Germline V gene lookup returns CDR1 SGHNT and CDR2 YYREEE (reference sequence). This CDR3 spans 15 amino acids. CDR3 coding DNA: TGTGCCAGCAGCCCCGAGGGAGGCCGGTACAATGAGCAGTTCTTC. This codes for CASSPEGGRYNEQFF.

The gene calls are TRBV3-1 (or the pseudogene TRBV3-2) and TRBJ2-1; tentative D call: TRBD2 (6 bases). Germline V gene sequence: CDR1 LGHDT, CDR2 YNNKEL (reference sequence). The CDR3 runs 17 residues. V was pared by 1 base and J by 2 bases, with 15 bases between. The CDR3 loop is CASSQALAGRTYNEQFF. The CDR3 coding sequence is TGTGCCAGCAGCCAAGCCCTGGCGGGACGGACCTACAATGAGCAGTTCTTC.

The rearrangement joins TRBV5-1 to TRBJ2-2; tentatively, D is TRBD2 (6 bases). In germline, CDR1 is SGHRS, CDR2 YFSETQ. Trimming removed 7 bases at V and 7 bases at J, with 17 bases between. The CDR3 runs 14 residues. The CDR3 here is CASGGTATLGELFF. CDR3 in DNA: TGCGCCAGCGGAGGGACGGCGACCCTCGGGGAGCTGTTTTTT. Combining the CDR3 with reference TRBV5-1 and TRBJ2-2 gives the whole variable domain KAGVTQTPRYLIKTRGQQVTLSCSPISGHRSVSWYQQTPGQGLQFLFEYFSETQRNKGNFPGRFSGRQFSNSRSEMNVSTLELGDSALYLCASGGTATLGELFFGEGSRLTVL.

J is TRBJ2-7 and V is TRBV6-5; D is ambiguous. Germline V gene sequence: CDR1 MNHEY, CDR2 SVGAGI. The CDR3 length is 13 residues. Trimming pared 2 bases from V and 5 bases from J, leaving 10 bases between. The CDR3 DNA sequence: TGTGCCAGCAGTTACGTTCTCGGAGACGAGCAGTACTTC. Translated: CASSYVLGDEQYF.

The V gene is TRBV6-1, the J gene TRBJ1-6; TRBD1 might be the D (5 bases). CDR1 and CDR2 from the germline V gene are MNHNS and SASEGT. V lost 2 bases and J 6 bases, leaving 11 bases between the germline ends. The CDR3 is 15 amino acids. CDR3: CASSESGRGNSPLHF. In nucleotides, the CDR3 is TGTGCCAGCAGTGAATCGGGTAGGGGTAATTCACCCCTCCACTTT.

The chain employs TRBV19 and TRBJ2-3, with a weak D call TRBD2 (6 bases). V was pared by 5 bases and J by 6 bases, with 12 bases between. The length of the CDR3 is 13 residues. The germline gives CDR1 LNHDA, CDR2 SQIVND (reference sequence). CDR3 amino acids: CASSWRGSDTQYF. CDR3 coding DNA: TGTGCCAGTAGTTGGAGGGGATCGGATACGCAGTATTTT.

This clone was seen repeatedly, ten times or more. This chain uses TRBV10-3 with TRBJ2-2, with 10 positions matching TRBD1. Germline V gene sequence: CDR1 ENHRY, CDR2 SYGVKD. The J segment lost 4 bases and the V segment lost 8 bases, leaving 7 bases of the junction unmatched. The CDR3 length is 15 residues. The CDR3 bases are TGTGCCATCCGGGCCGGGACAGGGGTCACCGGGGAGCTGTTTTTT. Its translation: CAIRAGTGVTGELFF.

This chain connects TRBV30 to TRBJ1-1; 7 bases agree with TRBD1. CDR1 is GTSNPN, CDR2 SVGIG, per germline (reference sequence). CDR3 length equals 13 residues. V shed 2 bases and J 3 bases; nucleotides not matched to a gene: 3. The CDR3 is CAWSRGQDTEAFF. CDR3 nucleotides: TGTGCCTGGAGTAGAGGACAGGACACTGAAGCTTTCTTT.

V is TRBV28 and J is TRBJ2-7; no clear D gene. This CDR3 spans 12 amino acids. Trimming left V 5 bases short and J 6 bases short, with 11 bases between. CDR1 and CDR2 from the germline V gene are MDHEN and SYDVKM. This CDR3 reads CASSPRVREQYF. The CDR3 coding sequence is TGTGCCAGCAGTCCCCGCGTGCGCGAGCAGTACTTC. The complete variable domain, with remaining parts taken from reference TRBV28 and TRBJ2-7, reads DVKVTQSSRYLVKRTGEKVFLECVQDMDHENMFWYRQDPGLGLRLIYFSYDVKMKEKGDIPEGYSVSREKKERFSLILESASTNQTSMYLCASSPRVREQYFGPGTRLTVT.

The chain has TRBV5-4 and TRBJ1-1, with 7 bases identical to TRBD1. The trim removed 0 bases at V and 4 bases at J, leaving 3 bases unmatched. CDR1 and CDR2 (germline): SGHNT, YYREEE (reference sequence). CDR3 length: 14 amino acids. The DNA of the CDR3 is TGTGCCAGCAGCTTGGGACAGGGAGTCACTGAAGCTTTCTTT. This translates into CASSLGQGVTEAFF.

This CDR3 is CASSQTGRRSTEAFF. CDR3 in DNA: TGTGCCAGTAGCCAGACAGGGAGACGGAGCACTGAAGCTTTCTTT. V gene TRBV19 combines with J gene TRBJ1-1; 7 bases are shared with TRBD1. The ends lost 6 bases at V and 4 bases at J; junction bases unmatched: 11. This CDR3 is built from 15 residues. The germline CDR1 and CDR2 sequences are LNHDA and SQIVND (reference sequence).

The chain has TRBV10-2 and TRBJ1-5, with unresolved D. This CDR3 spans 14 amino acids. Per the germline V gene, CDR1 is WSHSY and CDR2 is SAAADI. The germline V and J ends were trimmed by 6 bases and 0 bases, with 9 bases remaining between them. In DNA, the CDR3 is TGCGCCAGCAGCCCCAGTGATAGCAATCAGCCCCAGCATTTT. Its translation is CASSPSDSNQPQHF.

This chain joins TRBV5-4 and TRBJ2-1; possible D gene TRBD2, 7 bases. The germline V gene has CDR1 SGHNT and CDR2 YYREEE (reference sequence). V lost 3 bases and J 0 bases, leaving 22 bases between the germline ends. The CDR3 is 19 amino acids. The CDR3 is CASSSGGPSSSTSYNEQFF. DNA for the CDR3: TGTGCCAGCAGCTCCGGGGGGCCATCCTCTTCCACCTCCTACAATGAGCAGTTCTTC.

The gene calls are TRBV19 and TRBJ1-6; a weak D match, TRBD1 (5 bases). The germline V gene has CDR1 LNHDA and CDR2 SQIVND (reference sequence). CDR3 length: 14 amino acids. Deletions cut 4 bases from V and 7 bases from J, with 11 bases between. CDR3 loop: CASSTIGANSPLHF. CDR3 coding DNA: TGTGCCAGTAGTACCATTGGGGCGAATTCACCCCTCCACTTT.